Listed below are T cell receptor beta chains from one sample, sequenced in a study of early T cells in non-severe SARS-CoV-2 infection. MiXCR was run by TCRdb on the 5' RACE reads, yielding one entry per CDR3 protein. The table records under 55,000 distinct CDR3 sequences, roughly 10% of them present only once. Sequencing used whole blood. These receptors came from an adult who was a healthcare worker with PCR-confirmed SARS-CoV-2 infection or an uninfected control (not recorded which). CDR3s include the opening cysteine and the closing phenylalanine or tryptophan. The D gene is left open where the match is weak. Not all rows give a size; the values are once, few, many and, for expanded clones, a class.

v_gene	j_gene	d_gene	abundance	CDR3aa	CDR3nt
TRBV27	TRBJ1-2	NA	NA	CASRQGAYGYTF	TGTGCCAGCAGACAGGGAGCCTATGGCTACACCTTC
TRBV5-1	TRBJ2-5	TRBD1	many	CASNTGQGQETQYF	TGCGCCAGCAACACAGGACAGGGTCAAGAGACCCAGTACTTC
TRBV28	TRBJ2-3	NA	few	CATRGSRDTQYF	TGTGCCACCAGGGGTAGTAGGGATACGCAGTATTTT
TRBV11-2	TRBJ2-5	TRBD2	many	CASSSGTSGYRVTQYF	TGTGCCAGCAGCTCCGGGACTAGCGGGTACAGGGTGACCCAGTACTTC
TRBV20-1	TRBJ2-1	NA	many	CSARDLPGSSYNEQFF	TGCAGTGCTAGAGATCTTCCCGGGAGCTCCTACAATGAGCAGTTCTTC
TRBV20-1	TRBJ2-4	NA	many	CSAPAIESAKNIQYF	TGCAGTGCTCCGGCCATTGAATCGGCCAAAAACATTCAGTACTTC
TRBV29-1	TRBJ2-1	TRBD2	many	CSVEGGGEPLFYNEQFF	TGCAGCGTTGAAGGGGGAGGGGAACCGCTTTTCTACAATGAGCAGTTCTTC
TRBV5-4	TRBJ1-2	NA	few	CASSQQALEGYTF	TGTGCCAGCAGCCAGCAGGCCTTGGAGGGCTACACCTTC
TRBV5-6	TRBJ2-7	TRBD1	many	CASSWDRGRIEQYF	TGTGCCAGCAGCTGGGACAGGGGGCGAATCGAGCAGTACTTC
TRBV14	TRBJ2-3	NA	many	CASSPGVGTDTQYF	TGTGCCAGCAGTCCGGGAGTGGGGACAGATACGCAGTATTTT
TRBV5-1	TRBJ2-6	NA	many	CASSLGLAAFKVKIFSGANVLTF	TGCGCCAGCAGCCTGGGGCTAGCCGCCTTCAAGGTAAAAATTTTCTCTGGGGCCAACGTCCTGACTTTC
TRBV4-3	TRBJ2-3	NA	many	CASSPAGQFRDTQYF	TGCGCCAGCAGCCCCGCGGGGCAATTCAGAGATACGCAGTATTTT
TRBV10-3	TRBJ2-6	TRBD1	many	CAIRTGGGSGANVLTF	TGTGCCATCAGGACAGGGGGCGGCTCTGGGGCCAACGTCCTGACTTTC
TRBV11-2	TRBJ2-5	TRBD1	once	CASSQGESKDRGVYF	TGTGCCAGCAGCCAGGGGGAGTCGAAGGACAGGGGCGTTTACTTC
TRBV7-2	TRBJ2-1	NA	many	CASSPHFNEQFF	TGTGCCAGCAGCCCTCACTTCAATGAGCAGTTCTTC
TRBV4-3	TRBJ2-1	TRBD2	few	CASSYRLAGSYNEQFF	TGCGCCAGCAGCTATCGACTAGCGGGCTCCTACAATGAGCAGTTCTTC
TRBV11-2	TRBJ2-5	NA	many	CASSVGTDQETQYF	TGTGCCAGCAGCGTCGGGACGGACCAAGAGACCCAGTACTTC
TRBV12-3/TRBV12-4	TRBJ1-5	TRBD1	many	CASSLIGGGQPQHF	TGTGCCAGCAGTTTGATAGGGGGCGGGCAGCCCCAGCATTTT
TRBV24-1	TRBJ1-4	NA	NA	CATSEGGKASEKLFF	TGTGCCACCAGTGAGGGAGGCAAGGCGAGTGAAAAACTGTTTTTT
TRBV20-1	TRBJ1-1	NA	NA	CSVLGGDTEAFF	TGCAGTGTCTTGGGGGGGGACACTGAAGCTTTCTTT
TRBV28	TRBJ1-6	NA	NA	CASSLRKRPLVSPLHF	TGTGCCAGCAGTTTACGGAAACGACCTTTGGTTTCACCCCTCCACTTT
TRBV6-2/TRBV6-3	TRBJ2-2	NA	many	CASSLETANTGELFF	TGTGCCAGCAGTTTGGAGACAGCGAACACCGGGGAGCTGTTTTTT
TRBV29-1	TRBJ2-1	NA	many	CSVEVLSGDRTDNEQFF	TGCAGCGTTGAAGTTCTATCGGGGGACAGAACCGACAATGAGCAGTTCTTC
TRBV20-1	TRBJ1-3	NA	NA	CSASSGGLLGNTIYF	TGCAGTGCTAGTTCGGGGGGGCTGCTTGGAAACACCATATATTTT
TRBV6-5	TRBJ2-6	NA	many	CASRRTGANVLTF	TGTGCCAGCAGACGGACAGGGGCCAACGTCCTGACTTTC
TRBV7-2	TRBJ1-2	NA	NA	CASSLATRGTGYTF	TGTGCCAGCAGCTTAGCCACGAGGGGAACTGGCTACACCTTC
TRBV20-1	TRBJ2-4	TRBD2	many	CSARGLAVAKNIQYF	TGCAGTGCTAGAGGGCTAGCGGTAGCCAAAAACATTCAGTACTTC
TRBV10-3	TRBJ2-1	NA	many	CAISVEGFYNEQFF	TGTGCCATCAGTGTGGAGGGGTTCTACAATGAGCAGTTCTTC
TRBV9	TRBJ1-4	TRBD1	many	CASSLGQGSEKLFF	TGTGCCAGCAGCTTGGGACAGGGAAGCGAAAAACTGTTTTTT
TRBV7-2	TRBJ2-5	NA	many	CASSSHVGSQETQYF	TGTGCCAGCAGCTCGCATGTCGGGTCCCAAGAGACCCAGTACTTC
TRBV7-2	TRBJ2-3	TRBD2	many	CASSSSLAADTQYF	TGTGCCAGCAGCTCCTCACTAGCGGCGGATACGCAGTATTTT
TRBV7-9	TRBJ1-3	NA	NA	CASSLATTHSGNTIYF	TGTGCCAGCAGCTTAGCAACGACGCACTCTGGAAACACCATATATTTT
TRBV3-1	TRBJ2-1	NA	NA	CASSQEPRQPNEQFF	TGTGCCAGCAGCCAAGAACCTAGACAGCCCAATGAGCAGTTCTTC